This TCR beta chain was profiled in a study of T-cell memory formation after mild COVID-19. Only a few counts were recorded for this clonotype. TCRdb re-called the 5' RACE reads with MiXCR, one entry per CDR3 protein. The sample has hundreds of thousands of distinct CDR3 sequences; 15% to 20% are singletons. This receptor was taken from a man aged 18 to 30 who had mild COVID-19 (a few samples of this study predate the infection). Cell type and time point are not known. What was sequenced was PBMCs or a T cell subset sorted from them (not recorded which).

The CDR3 loop reads CASGHPGGNEQFF. CDR3 bases: TGTGCCAGCGGACATCCAGGGGGTAATGAGCAGTTCTTC. The chain couples TRBV10-3 to TRBJ2-1; TRBD1 matches at 7 bases. CDR1 ENHRY and CDR2 SYGVKD come from the germline V gene. The CDR3 covers 13 residues. Trimming cost V 10 bases and J 7 bases; bases outside gene matches: 10.